This T cell receptor beta chain derives from a study of T-cell memory formation after mild COVID-19. The wider study: TCR clusters mostly belonged to single donors. Study-wide results and limits: Detection of some responders pre-infection suggested pre-existing cross-reactive memory T cells participated. Contracting CD4+ clones lay largely in CM and EM, with CD8+ ones residing in EMRA.

Constant-segment primers served in 5'RACE that generated TCR alpha and TCR beta cDNA libraries bearing sample barcodes and UMIs. TCRdb analysed the 5' RACE reads with MiXCR anew, one entry per CDR3 protein. Among about 82,000 distinct CDR3 sequences, about 13% were seen once, and the ten largest hold roughly a quarter. The V gene's germline CDR1 is SGHRS and CDR2 YFSETQ. This CDR3 has 13 amino acids. V lost 0 bases and J 8 bases, leaving 9 bases between the germline ends. This clonotype was observed a handful of times. What it binds is unknown. The rearrangement joins TRBV5-1 to TRBJ2-1; D not resolved. The specimen was PBMCs or a T cell subset sorted from them (not recorded which). This receptor was taken from an adult woman who had mild COVID-19 (a few samples of this study predate the infection). Cell type and time point are not known. CDR3 sequence reads: CASSLAAVDEQFF. The CDR3 nucleotides read TGCGCCAGCAGCTTGGCGGCAGTGGATGAGCAGTTCTTC.